A selection of T cell receptor beta chains follows, all from one sample in a study of T cells after yellow fever vaccination. TCRdb used MiXCR to reprocess the 5' RACE reads, holding one entry per CDR3 protein. The sample includes 350,000 or so distinct CDR3 sequences, approximately 8% of them seen just once. The sample here was PBMCs, taken around 45 days after the first yellow fever vaccination. Receptors originate from a man between 18 and 35 years old who received the YFV17D yellow fever vaccine. The CDR3 runs from the conserved cysteine through the conserved F or W. The size field is filled for only some rows; it gives once, few, many or a size class.

v_call | clone_size | cdr3_aa
TRBV6-2/TRBV6-3 | few | CASSYSERDANEKLFF
TRBV29-1 | few | CSAAGSGGAEVEQFF
TRBV20-1 | - | CSATDRGPGELFF
TRBV20-1 | few | CSARDPLAGAKETQYF
TRBV19 | - | CASSWVGAQHF
TRBV7-9 | - | CASSLDRRNNSPLHF
TRBV10-3 | many | CAISEEGMETQYF
TRBV7-2 | - | CASSKNRPADTQYF
TRBV19 | few | CASSRGTISTDTQYF
TRBV28 | - | CASRLRDRGLYGYTF
TRBV6-1 | few | CASSPPGGPAYYGYTF
TRBV5-4 | few | CASSLELAGGADTQYF
TRBV5-3 | few | CARSSHRPNTGELFF
TRBV4-3 | - | CASRKSPSNTQYF
TRBV4-3 | few | CASSRNWVLPAGNTIYF
TRBV29-1 | - | CSVGTENTGELFF
TRBV18 | few | CASSSRPGQGYNEQFF
TRBV7-2 | few | CASSSLGQGSSYNEQFF
TRBV5-4 | few | CASREDYQSDTQYF
TRBV27 | few | CASRTTGGFPRGQYF
TRBV10-3 | few | CAISLVRGGTDTQYF
TRBV7-2 | - | CASSLWTQGGYNEQFF
TRBV6-2/TRBV6-3 | - | CASSYSAGNQPQHF
TRBV20-1 | - | CSARVAGDLTDTQYF
TRBV12-5 | - | CASGLVQDRTF
TRBV5-6 | - | CASSITPGTVHEQYF
TRBV12-3/TRBV12-4 | few | CASRWGAGTEAFF
TRBV7-8 | few | CASSQPGALTDTQYF
TRBV2 | few | CASSGGGRGSYNSPLHF
TRBV20-1 | - | CSSLLNSIDTQYF
TRBV12-3/TRBV12-4 | few | CASSLRFLGQGVDIQYF
TRBV4-3 | few | CASSPQSAGPDTQYF
TRBV18 | many | CASSSSHPPAEYQETQYF
TRBV5-1 | many | CASRATGGGADTQYF
TRBV12-3/TRBV12-4 | - | CASSKAGSPNEQFF
TRBV7-9 | few | CASTASGGFTDTQYF
TRBV28 | - | CASRGLFYEQYF
TRBV21-1 | - | CASTSGLRNTGELFF
TRBV29-1 | few | CSAIPHPNQPQHF
TRBV2 | few | CASKWDSAQETQYF
TRBV12-3/TRBV12-4 | few | CASSSGTGGPNKEKLFF
TRBV5-1 | - | CASSGRGHEQFF
TRBV28 | few | CASSRQYSNQPQHF
TRBV4-1 | - | CASSQDRGRRLNTEAFF
TRBV9 | few | CASSVGPGTGTEAFF
TRBV18 | - | CASSPLLGPSPLHF